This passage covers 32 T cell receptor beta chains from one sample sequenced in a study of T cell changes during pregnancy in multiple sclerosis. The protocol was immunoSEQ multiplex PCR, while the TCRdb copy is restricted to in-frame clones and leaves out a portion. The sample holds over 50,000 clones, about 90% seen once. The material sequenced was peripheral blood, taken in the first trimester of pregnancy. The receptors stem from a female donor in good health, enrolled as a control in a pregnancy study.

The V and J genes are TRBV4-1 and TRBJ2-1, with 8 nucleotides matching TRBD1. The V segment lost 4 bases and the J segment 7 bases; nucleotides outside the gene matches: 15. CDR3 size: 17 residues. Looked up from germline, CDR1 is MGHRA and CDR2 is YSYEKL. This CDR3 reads CASSLIKGQGSKNEQFF. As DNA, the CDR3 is TGCGCCAGCAGCCTCATAAAAGGACAGGGCAGTAAGAATGAGCAGTTCTTC.

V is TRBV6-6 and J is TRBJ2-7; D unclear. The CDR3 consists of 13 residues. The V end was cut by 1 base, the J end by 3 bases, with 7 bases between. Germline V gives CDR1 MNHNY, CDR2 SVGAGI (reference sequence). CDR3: CASSYYSYYEQYF. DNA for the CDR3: TGTGCCAGCAGTTACTACAGTTACTACGAGCAGTACTTC.

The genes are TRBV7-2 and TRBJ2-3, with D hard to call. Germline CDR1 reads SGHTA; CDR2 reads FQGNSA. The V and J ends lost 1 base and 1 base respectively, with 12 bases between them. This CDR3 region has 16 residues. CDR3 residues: CASSLVPVLGTDTQYF. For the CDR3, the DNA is TGTGCCAGCAGCTTAGTGCCGGTGTTAGGCACAGATACGCAGTATTTT.

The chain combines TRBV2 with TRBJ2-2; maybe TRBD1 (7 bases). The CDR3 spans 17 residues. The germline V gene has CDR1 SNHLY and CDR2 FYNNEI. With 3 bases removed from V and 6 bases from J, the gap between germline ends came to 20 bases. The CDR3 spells CASSDPFGAGGSGELFF. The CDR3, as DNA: TGTGCCAGCAGTGACCCCTTTGGAGCAGGGGGGTCCGGGGAGCTGTTTTTT.

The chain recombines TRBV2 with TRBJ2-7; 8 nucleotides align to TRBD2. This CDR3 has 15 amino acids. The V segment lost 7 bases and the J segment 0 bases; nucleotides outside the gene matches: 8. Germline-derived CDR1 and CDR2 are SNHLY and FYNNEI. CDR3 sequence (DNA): TGTGCCAGCATCCCGGTAGCGGGGATCTCCTACGAGCAGTACTTC. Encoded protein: CASIPVAGISYEQYF.

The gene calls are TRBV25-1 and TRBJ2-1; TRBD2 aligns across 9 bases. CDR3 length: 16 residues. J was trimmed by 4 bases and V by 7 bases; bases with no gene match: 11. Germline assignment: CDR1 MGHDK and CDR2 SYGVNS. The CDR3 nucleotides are TGTGCCAGCACCAATAGCGGGGGACGACTTTACAATGAGCAGTTCTTC. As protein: CASTNSGGRLYNEQFF. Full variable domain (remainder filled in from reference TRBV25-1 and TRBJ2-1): EADIYQTPRYLVIGTGKKITLECSQTMGHDKMYWYQQDPGMELHLIHYSYGVNSTEKGDLSSESTVSRIRTEHFPLTLESARPSHTSQYLCASTNSGGRLYNEQFFGPGTRLTVL.

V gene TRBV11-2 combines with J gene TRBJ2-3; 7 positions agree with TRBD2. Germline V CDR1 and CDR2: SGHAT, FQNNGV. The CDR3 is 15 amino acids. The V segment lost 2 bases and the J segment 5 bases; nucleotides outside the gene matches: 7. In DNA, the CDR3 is TGTGCCAGCAGCTTAAACCGGGGGGAGAAAGATACGCAGTATTTT. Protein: CASSLNRGEKDTQYF.

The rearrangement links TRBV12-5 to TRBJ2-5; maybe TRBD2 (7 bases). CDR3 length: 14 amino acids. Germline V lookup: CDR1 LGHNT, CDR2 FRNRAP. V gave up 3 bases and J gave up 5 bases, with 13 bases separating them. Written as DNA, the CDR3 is TGTGCTAGTGGTTTAGGGGGGGGGCGGGAGACCCAGTACTTC. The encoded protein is CASGLGGGRETQYF. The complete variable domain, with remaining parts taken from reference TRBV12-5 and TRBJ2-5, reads DARVTQTPRHKVTEMGQEVTMRCQPILGHNTVFWYRQTMMQGLELLAYFRNRAPLDDSGMPKDRFSAEMPDATLATLKIQPSEPRDSAVYFCASGLGGGRETQYFGPGTRLLVL.

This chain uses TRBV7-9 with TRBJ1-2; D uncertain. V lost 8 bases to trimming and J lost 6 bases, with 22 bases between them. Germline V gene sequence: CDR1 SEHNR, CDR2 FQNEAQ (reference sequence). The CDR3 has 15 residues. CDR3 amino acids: CASPPPTSERDGYTF. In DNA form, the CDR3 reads TGTGCCAGCCCGCCCCCCACTTCCGAACGAGATGGCTACACCTTC.

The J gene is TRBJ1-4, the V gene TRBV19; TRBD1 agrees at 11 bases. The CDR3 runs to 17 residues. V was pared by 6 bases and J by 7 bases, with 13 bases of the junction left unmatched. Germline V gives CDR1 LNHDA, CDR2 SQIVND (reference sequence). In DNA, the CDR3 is TGTGCCAGTAGGGGGACCGGGACAGGGGGTGACGGTGAAAAACTGTTTTTT. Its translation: CASRGTGTGGDGEKLFF.

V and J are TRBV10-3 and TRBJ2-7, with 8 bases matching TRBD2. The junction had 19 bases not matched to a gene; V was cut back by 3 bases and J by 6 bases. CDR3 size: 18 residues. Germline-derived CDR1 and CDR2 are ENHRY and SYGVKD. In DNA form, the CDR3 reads TGTGCCATCAGTGATCCCGGGGGGGGAGCGAGAAGTGGTCGCGAGCAGTACTTC. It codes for CAISDPGGGARSGREQYF.

The CDR3 bases are TGTGCCAGTAGTATTGGGGGCGGAGTCGTACAAGAGACCCAGTACTTC. This sequence encodes CASSIGGGVVQETQYF. The rearrangement links TRBV19 to TRBJ2-5, with a possible D match to TRBD1 (6 bases). V lost 3 bases and J 2 bases, leaving 16 bases between the germline ends. This CDR3 has 16 amino acids. Germline-derived CDR1 and CDR2 are LNHDA and SQIVND (reference sequence).

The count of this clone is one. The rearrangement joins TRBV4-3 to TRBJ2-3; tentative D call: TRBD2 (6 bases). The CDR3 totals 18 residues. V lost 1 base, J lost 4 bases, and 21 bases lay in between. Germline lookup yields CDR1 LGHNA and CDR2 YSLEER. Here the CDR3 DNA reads TGCGCCAGCAGCCAAGGAAGGGAGTTGGGACTCATGGCAGATACGCAGTATTTT. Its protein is CASSQGRELGLMADTQYF.

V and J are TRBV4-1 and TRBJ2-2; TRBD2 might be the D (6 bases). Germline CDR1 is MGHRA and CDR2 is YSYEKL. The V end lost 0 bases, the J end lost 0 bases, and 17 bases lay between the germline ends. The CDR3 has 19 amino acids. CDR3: CASSQDVAGLTANTGELFF. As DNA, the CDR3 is TGCGCCAGCAGCCAAGATGTGGCGGGACTTACCGCGAACACCGGGGAGCTGTTTTTT.

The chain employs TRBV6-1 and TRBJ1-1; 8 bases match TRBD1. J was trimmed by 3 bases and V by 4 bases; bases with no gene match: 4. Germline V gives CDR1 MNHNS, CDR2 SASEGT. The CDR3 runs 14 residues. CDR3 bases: TGTGCCAGCAGTGTCCACAGGGGGGACACTGAAGCTTTCTTT. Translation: CASSVHRGDTEAFF.

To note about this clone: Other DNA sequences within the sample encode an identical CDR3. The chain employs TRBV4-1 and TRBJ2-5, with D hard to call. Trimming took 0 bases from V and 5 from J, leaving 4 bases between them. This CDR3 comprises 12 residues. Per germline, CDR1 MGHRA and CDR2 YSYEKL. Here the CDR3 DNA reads TGCGCCAGCAGCCAAGACCGGGAGACCCAGTACTTC. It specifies CASSQDRETQYF.

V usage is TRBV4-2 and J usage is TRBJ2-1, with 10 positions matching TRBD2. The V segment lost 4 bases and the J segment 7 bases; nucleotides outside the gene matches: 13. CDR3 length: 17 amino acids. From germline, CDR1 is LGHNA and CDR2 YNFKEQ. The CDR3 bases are TGTGCCAGCAGCCCCCAGGTGCTAGCGGGGGTTCGGAATGAGCAGTTCTTC. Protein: CASSPQVLAGVRNEQFF.

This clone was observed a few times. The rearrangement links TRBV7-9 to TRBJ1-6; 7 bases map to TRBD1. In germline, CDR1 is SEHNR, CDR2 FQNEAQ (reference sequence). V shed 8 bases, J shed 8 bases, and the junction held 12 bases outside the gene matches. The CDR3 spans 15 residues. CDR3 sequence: CASGQRQGVDSPLHF. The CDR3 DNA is TGTGCCAGCGGCCAAAGACAGGGAGTGGATTCACCCCTCCACTTT.

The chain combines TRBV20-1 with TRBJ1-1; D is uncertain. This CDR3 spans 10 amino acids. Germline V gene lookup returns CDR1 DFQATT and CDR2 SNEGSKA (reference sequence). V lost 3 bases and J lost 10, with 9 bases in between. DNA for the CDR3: TGCAGTGCTAGGCGGGTTTCAGCTTTCTTT. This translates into CSARRVSAFF.

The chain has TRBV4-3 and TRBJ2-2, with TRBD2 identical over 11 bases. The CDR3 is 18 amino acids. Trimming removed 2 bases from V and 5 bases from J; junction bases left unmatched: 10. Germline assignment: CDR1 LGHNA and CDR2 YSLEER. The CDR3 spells CASSQTPISGGATGELFF. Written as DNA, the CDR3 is TGCGCCAGCAGCCAAACACCCATTAGCGGGGGGGCAACCGGGGAGCTGTTTTTT.

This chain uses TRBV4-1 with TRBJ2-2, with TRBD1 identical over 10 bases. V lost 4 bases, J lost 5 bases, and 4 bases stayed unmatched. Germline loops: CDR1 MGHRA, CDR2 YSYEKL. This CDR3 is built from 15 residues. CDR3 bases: TGCGCCAGCAGCCGGCAGGACAGGGGGACCGGGGAGCTGTTTTTT. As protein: CASSRQDRGTGELFF.

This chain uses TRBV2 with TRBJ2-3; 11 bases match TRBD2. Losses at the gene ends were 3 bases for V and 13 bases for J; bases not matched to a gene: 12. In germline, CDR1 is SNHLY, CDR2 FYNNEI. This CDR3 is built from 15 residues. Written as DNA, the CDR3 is TGTGCCAGCAGTGAGACCCGACTAGCGGGGAAAGCGGAGTATTTT. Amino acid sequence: CASSETRLAGKAEYF. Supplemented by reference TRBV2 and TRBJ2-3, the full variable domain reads EPEVTQTPSHQVTQMGQEVILRCVPISNHLYFYWYRQILGQKVEFLVSFYNNEISEKSEIFDDQFSVERPDGSNFTLKIRSTKLEDSAMYFCASSETRLAGKAEYFGPGTRLTVL.

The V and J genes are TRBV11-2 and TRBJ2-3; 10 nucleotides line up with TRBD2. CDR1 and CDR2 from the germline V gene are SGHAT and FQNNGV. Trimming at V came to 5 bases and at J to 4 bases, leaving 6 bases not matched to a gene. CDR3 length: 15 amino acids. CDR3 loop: CASSTAGGLSDTQYF. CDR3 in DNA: TGTGCCAGCAGCACAGCGGGGGGGCTGTCAGATACGCAGTATTTT.

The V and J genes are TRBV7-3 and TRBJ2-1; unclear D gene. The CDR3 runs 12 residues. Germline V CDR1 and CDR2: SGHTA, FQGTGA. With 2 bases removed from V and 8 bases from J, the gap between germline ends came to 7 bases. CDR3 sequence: CASSLHRDEQFF. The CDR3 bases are TGTGCCAGCAGCTTACATCGGGATGAGCAGTTCTTC.

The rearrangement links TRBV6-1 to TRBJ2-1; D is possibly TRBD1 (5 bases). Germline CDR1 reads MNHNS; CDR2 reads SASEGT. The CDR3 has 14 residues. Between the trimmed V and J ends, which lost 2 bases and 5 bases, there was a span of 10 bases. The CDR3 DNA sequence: TGTGCCAGCAGTGAAATGGGGCCGCACAATGAGCAGTTCTTC. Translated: CASSEMGPHNEQFF.

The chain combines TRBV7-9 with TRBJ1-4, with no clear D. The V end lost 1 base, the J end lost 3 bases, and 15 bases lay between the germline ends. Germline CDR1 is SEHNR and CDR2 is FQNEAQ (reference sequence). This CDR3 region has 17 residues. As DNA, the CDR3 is TGTGCCAGCAGCTTAGGAGGTTATGGGTTGCCTAATGAAAAACTGTTTTTT. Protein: CASSLGGYGLPNEKLFF.

CDR3 nucleotides: TGCGCCAGCAGCCAAGCAGGGATTGATTCACCCCTCCACTTT. Translation gives CASSQAGIDSPLHF. The genes are TRBV4-1 and TRBJ1-6; TRBD1 might be the D (5 bases). This CDR3 is 14 amino acids long. CDR1 MGHRA and CDR2 YSYEKL come from the germline V gene. V shed 1 base and J shed 8 bases, with 9 bases lying between them.

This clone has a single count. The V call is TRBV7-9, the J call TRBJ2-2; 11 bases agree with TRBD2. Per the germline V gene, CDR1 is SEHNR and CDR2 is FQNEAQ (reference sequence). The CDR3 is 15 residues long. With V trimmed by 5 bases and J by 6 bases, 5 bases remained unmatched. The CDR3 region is CASSAPGLAAGELFF. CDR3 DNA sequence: TGTGCCAGCAGCGCACCGGGACTAGCGGCCGGGGAGCTGTTTTTT.

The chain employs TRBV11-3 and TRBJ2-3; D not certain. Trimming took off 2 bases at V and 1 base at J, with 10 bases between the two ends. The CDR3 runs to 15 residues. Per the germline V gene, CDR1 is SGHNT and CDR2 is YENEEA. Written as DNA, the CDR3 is TGTGCCAGCAGCTTAAGAGTGAGTGGCACAGATACGCAGTATTTT. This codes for CASSLRVSGTDTQYF.

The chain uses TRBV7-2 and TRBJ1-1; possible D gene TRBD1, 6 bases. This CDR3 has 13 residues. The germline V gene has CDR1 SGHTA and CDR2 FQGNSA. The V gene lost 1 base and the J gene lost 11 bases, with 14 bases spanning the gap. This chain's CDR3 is CASSLVRGGPAFF. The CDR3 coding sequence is TGTGCCAGCAGCTTAGTTAGGGGGGGCCCCGCTTTCTTT.

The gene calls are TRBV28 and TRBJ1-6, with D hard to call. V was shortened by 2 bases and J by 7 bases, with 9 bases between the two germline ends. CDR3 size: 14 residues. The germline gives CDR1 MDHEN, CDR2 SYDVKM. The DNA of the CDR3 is TGTGCCAGCAGTTTAGCCACAGACAATTCACCCCTCCACTTT. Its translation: CASSLATDNSPLHF.

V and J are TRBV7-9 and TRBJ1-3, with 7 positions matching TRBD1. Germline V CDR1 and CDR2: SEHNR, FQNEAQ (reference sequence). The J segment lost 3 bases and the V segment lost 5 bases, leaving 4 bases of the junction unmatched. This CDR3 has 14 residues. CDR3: CASSIGQVGNTIYF. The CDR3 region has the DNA TGTGCCAGCAGCATCGGACAGGTTGGAAACACCATATATTTT.